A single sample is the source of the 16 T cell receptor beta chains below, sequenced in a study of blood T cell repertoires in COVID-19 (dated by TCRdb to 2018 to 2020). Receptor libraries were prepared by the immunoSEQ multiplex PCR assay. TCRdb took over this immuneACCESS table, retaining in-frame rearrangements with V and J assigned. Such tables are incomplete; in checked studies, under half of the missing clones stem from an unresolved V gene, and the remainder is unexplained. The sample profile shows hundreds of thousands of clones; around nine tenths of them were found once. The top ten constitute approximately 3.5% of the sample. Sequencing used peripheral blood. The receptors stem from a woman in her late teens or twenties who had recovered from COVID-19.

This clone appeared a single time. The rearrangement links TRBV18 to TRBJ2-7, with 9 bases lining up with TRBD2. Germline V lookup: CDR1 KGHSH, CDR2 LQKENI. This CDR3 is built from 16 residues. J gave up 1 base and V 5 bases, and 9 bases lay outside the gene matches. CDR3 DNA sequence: TGTGCCAGCTCAACGGGGCGACTAGCGGATTCCTACGAGCAGTACGTC. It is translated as CASSTGRLADSYEQYV.

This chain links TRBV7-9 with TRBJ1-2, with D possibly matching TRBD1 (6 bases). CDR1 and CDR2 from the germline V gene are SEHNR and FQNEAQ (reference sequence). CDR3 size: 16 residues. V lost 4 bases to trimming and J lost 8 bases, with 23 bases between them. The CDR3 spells CASSYFTGRTFWGYTF. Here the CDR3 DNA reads TGTGCCAGCAGCTACTTCACAGGGAGAACCTTTTGGGGCTACACCTTC.

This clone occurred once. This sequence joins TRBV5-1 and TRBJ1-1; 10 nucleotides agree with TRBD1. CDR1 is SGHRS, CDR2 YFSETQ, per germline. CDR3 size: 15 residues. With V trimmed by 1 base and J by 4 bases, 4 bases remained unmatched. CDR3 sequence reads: CASSLTRTGGTEAFF. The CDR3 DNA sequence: TGCGCCAGCAGCTTGACCCGGACAGGGGGCACTGAAGCTTTCTTT.

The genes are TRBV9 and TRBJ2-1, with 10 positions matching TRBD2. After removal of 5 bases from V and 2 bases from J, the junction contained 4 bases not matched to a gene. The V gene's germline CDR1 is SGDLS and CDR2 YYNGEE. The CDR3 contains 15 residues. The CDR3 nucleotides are TGTGCCAGCAGGACGGGACTAGCGCCCTACAATGAGCAGTTCTTC. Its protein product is CASRTGLAPYNEQFF.

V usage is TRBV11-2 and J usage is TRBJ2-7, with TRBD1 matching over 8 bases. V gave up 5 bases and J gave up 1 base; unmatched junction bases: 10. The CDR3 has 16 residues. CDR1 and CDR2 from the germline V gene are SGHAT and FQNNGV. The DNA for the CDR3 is TGTGCCAGCAGCCCCGGGACAGGCCTCCTGTCCTACGAGCAGTACGTC. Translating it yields CASSPGTGLLSYEQYV.

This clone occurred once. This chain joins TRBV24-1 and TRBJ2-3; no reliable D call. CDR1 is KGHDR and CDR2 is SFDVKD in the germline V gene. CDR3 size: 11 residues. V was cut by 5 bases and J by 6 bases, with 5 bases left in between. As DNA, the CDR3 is TGTGCCACCAGTGTACGGGATACGCAGTATTTT. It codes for CATSVRDTQYF.

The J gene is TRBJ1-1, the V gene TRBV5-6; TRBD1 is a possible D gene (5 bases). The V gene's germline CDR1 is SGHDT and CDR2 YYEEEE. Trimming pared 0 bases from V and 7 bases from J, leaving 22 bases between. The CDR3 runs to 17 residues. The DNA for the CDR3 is TGTGCCAGCAGCTTGGGCCCATCCGGGGCAGGGAGGGGTGAAGCTTTCTTT. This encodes CASSLGPSGAGRGEAFF. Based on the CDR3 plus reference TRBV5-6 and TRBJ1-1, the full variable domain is DAGVTQSPTHLIKTRGQQVTLRCSPKSGHDTVSWYQQALGQGPQFIFQYYEEEERQRGNFPDRFSGHQFPNYSSELNVNALLLGDSALYLCASSLGPSGAGRGEAFFGQGTRLTVV.

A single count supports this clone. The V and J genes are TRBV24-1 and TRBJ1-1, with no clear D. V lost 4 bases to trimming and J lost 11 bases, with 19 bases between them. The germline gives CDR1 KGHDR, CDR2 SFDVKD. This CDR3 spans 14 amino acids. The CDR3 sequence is CATSDPLVGSSAFF. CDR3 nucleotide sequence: TGTGCCACCAGTGACCCCCTTGTGGGTAGCTCGGCTTTCTTT.

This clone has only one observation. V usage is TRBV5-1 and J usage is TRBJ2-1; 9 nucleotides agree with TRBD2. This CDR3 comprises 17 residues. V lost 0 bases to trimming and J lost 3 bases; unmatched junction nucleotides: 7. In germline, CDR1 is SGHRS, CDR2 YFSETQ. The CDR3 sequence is CASSLALAGLLYNEQFF. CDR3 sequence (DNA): TGCGCCAGCAGCTTGGCCCTAGCGGGGTTACTCTACAATGAGCAGTTCTTC.

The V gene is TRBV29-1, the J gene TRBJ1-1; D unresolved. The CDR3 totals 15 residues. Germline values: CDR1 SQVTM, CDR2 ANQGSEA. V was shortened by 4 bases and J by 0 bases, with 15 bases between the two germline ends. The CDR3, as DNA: TGCAGCGTTGGAGTTCCGACAATCATGAACACTGAAGCTTTCTTT. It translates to CSVGVPTIMNTEAFF.

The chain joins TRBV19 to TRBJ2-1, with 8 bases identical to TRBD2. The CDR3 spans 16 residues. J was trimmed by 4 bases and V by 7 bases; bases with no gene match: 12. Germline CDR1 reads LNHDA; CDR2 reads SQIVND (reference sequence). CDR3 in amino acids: CASTGGSSGSYNEQFF. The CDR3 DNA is TGTGCCAGTACTGGGGGATCTAGCGGGTCTTACAATGAGCAGTTCTTC.

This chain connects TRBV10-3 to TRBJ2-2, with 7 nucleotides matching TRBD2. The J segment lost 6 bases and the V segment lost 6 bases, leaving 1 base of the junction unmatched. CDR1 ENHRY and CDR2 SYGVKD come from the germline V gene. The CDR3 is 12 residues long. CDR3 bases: TGTGCCATCAGCCGGGGGGCCGGGGAGCTGTTTTTT. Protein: CAISRGAGELFF.

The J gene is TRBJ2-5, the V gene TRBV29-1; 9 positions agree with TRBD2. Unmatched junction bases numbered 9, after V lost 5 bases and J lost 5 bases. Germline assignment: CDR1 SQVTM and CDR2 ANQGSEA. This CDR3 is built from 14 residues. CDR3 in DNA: TGCAGCGTTCACTTAGCGGGAGTAATGGAGACCCAGTACTTC. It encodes CSVHLAGVMETQYF. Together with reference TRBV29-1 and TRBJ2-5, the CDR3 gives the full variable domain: SAVISQKPSRDICQRGTSLTIQCQVDSQVTMMFWYRQQPGQSLTLIATANQGSEATYESGFVIDKFPISRPNLTFSTLTVSNMSPEDSSIYLCSVHLAGVMETQYFGPGTRLLVL.

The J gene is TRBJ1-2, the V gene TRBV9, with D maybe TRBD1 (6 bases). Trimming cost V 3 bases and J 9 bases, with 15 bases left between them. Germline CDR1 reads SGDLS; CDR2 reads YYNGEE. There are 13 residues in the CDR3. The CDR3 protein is CASSATGLGSYTF. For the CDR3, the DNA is TGTGCCAGCAGCGCCACAGGGCTGGGTAGCTACACCTTC.

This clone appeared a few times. The CDR3 here is CASSSTSGSGYTGELFF. For the CDR3, the DNA is TGTGCCAGCAGCTCGACTAGCGGGAGTGGTTACACCGGGGAGCTGTTTTTT. This rearrangement joins TRBV7-9 to TRBJ2-2, with 12 bases matching TRBD2. This CDR3 has 17 residues. Germline CDR1 reads SEHNR; CDR2 reads FQNEAQ (reference sequence). V lost 4 bases, J lost 3 bases, and 6 bases stayed unmatched.

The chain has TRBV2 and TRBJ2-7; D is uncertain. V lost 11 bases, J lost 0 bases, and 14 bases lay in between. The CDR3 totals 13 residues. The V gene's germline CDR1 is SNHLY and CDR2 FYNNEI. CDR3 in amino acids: CAVRRLSSYEQYV. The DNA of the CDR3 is TGTGCCGTACGCCGCCTGAGCTCCTACGAGCAGTACGTC.